A single TCR beta chain is shown here with its context. Germline CDR1 is MDHEN and CDR2 is SYDVKM. V shed 3 bases and J 3 bases; nucleotides not matched to a gene: 6. CDR3 length: 17 residues. Methods used by the authors: Amplifying reference gene primers gave estimates of nucleated cell counts. Sequenced by immunoSEQ multiplex PCR; TCRdb stores in-frame clones only, minus some. D and trimming come from the DNA, and the V and J calls and clone size come from that table. This table holds roughly 280,000 clones, around nine tenths found once. This entry is derived from a study of blood T cell repertoires in COVID-19. As for the study in general: Both acute and convalescent COVID-19 samples were obtained from the United States, Italy and Spain. Sample material is recorded as cDNA or gDNA derived from T cells, B-cell-depleted T cells, or PBMCs.

The source is a man aged 35 to 55 with active or convalescent COVID-19. The chain is built from TRBV28 and TRBJ2-1; 12 bases are a match to TRBD2. Sequencing input: peripheral blood. CDR3 in amino acids: CASSFGLAGLRYNEQFF. The DNA for the CDR3 is TGTGCCAGCAGTTTCGGACTAGCGGGATTACGCTACAATGAGCAGTTCTTC.